The present T cell receptor (beta chain) was sequenced within a study of shared clonotypes between healthy human individuals. Study details: Researchers assigned three CD4 naive, three CD4 memory, two CD8 naive and one CD8 memory plate to each donor.

The method was immunoSEQ multiplex PCR; TCRdb's version includes in-frame clones alone and lacks a portion of them. Found here are millions of clones, around nine tenths of them singletons; the top ten hold about 0.13%. This clone came up a few times. Trimming took off 5 bases at V and 1 base at J, with 17 bases between the two ends. Germline-derived CDR1 and CDR2 are SQVTM and ANQGSEA. The CDR3 runs 15 residues. The sample was naive CD4+ T cells sorted from blood. Subset described: CD45RA+ positively selected. The TCR comes from a man aged 18 to 35 in good health. The chain recombines TRBV29-1 with TRBJ1-1; D not resolved. The CDR3 loop is CSVRFLMGQNTEAFF. The CDR3 DNA reads as TGCAGCGTTAGATTCCTTATGGGCCAGAACACTGAAGCTTTCTTT. Supplemented by reference TRBV29-1 and TRBJ1-1, the full variable domain reads SAVISQKPSRDICQRGTSLTIQCQVDSQVTMMFWYRQQPGQSLTLIATANQGSEATYESGFVIDKFPISRPNLTFSTLTVSNMSPEDSSIYLCSVRFLMGQNTEAFFGQGTRLTVV.